Below are 27 T cell receptor beta chains sequenced from a single sample in a study of CD4 T cells in relation to SARS-CoV-2 and coronaviruses. The method was immunoSEQ multiplex PCR; TCRdb's version includes in-frame clones alone and lacks a portion of them. In the table there are just under 20,000 clones, more than 70% of which are singletons. Antigen specificity for these receptors is unknown. Before the COVID-19 pandemic, during about 2010-2018, CD4+ T cells were taken from unexposed donors. Isolation of CD4+ T cells took place after about 10 days in culture. Sequencing used CD4+ T cells from PBMCs, cultured in vitro. Receptors were obtained from a human donor in good health.

V and J are TRBV24-1 and TRBJ2-3; TRBD2 aligns across 10 bases. Germline loops: CDR1 KGHDR, CDR2 SFDVKD. Germline trimming cut 1 base from V and 3 bases from J; bases unmatched to any gene: 3. The CDR3 extends over 16 amino acids. CDR3 in amino acids: CATSDFASGSTDTQYF. CDR3 nucleotide sequence: TGTGCCACCAGTGATTTCGCTAGCGGGAGTACAGATACGCAGTATTTT.

The table lists this clone with a count of one. The genes are TRBV7-2 and TRBJ2-3; D uncertain. This CDR3 contains 13 residues. Trimming stripped 0 bases from V and 4 bases from J, with 5 bases between. CDR1 SGHTA and CDR2 FQGNSA come from the germline V gene. The CDR3: CASSLAHPDTQYF. CDR3 in DNA: TGTGCCAGCAGCTTAGCGCATCCAGATACGCAGTATTTT.

This chain links TRBV12-5 with TRBJ2-1; the D gene is possibly TRBD2 (6 bases). V lost 0 bases, J lost 5 bases, and 14 bases lay in between. This CDR3 has 16 amino acids. Germline V lookup: CDR1 LGHNT, CDR2 FRNRAP. The chain's CDR3 is CASGLVPSGLHNEQFF. The CDR3 DNA follows: TGTGCTAGTGGTTTGGTGCCCAGCGGGCTCCACAATGAGCAGTTCTTC. Full variable domain (outside the CDR3, taken from reference TRBV12-5 and TRBJ2-1): DARVTQTPRHKVTEMGQEVTMRCQPILGHNTVFWYRQTMMQGLELLAYFRNRAPLDDSGMPKDRFSAEMPDATLATLKIQPSEPRDSAVYFCASGLVPSGLHNEQFFGPGTRLTVL.

The rearrangement uses TRBV2 and TRBJ1-1, with TRBD1 identical over 10 bases. The CDR3 has 16 residues. J was trimmed by 1 base and V by 5 bases; bases with no gene match: 7. The germline V gene has CDR1 SNHLY and CDR2 FYNNEI. CDR3 region: CASSPGTGVPNTEAFF. CDR3 in DNA: TGTGCCAGCAGTCCCGGGACAGGGGTCCCGAACACTGAAGCTTTCTTT. Full variable domain (rest looked up from reference TRBV2 and TRBJ1-1): EPEVTQTPSHQVTQMGQEVILRCVPISNHLYFYWYRQILGQKVEFLVSFYNNEISEKSEIFDDQFSVERPDGSNFTLKIRSTKLEDSAMYFCASSPGTGVPNTEAFFGQGTRLTVV.

This rearrangement joins TRBV5-1 to TRBJ2-1, with unresolved D. Looked up from germline, CDR1 is SGHRS and CDR2 is YFSETQ. This CDR3 is built from 17 residues. The V end was cut by 1 base, the J end by 0 bases, with 14 bases between. In DNA form, the CDR3 reads TGCGCCAGCAGCTTGCCTCAAAGTATAGACTCCTACAATGAGCAGTTCTTC. It specifies CASSLPQSIDSYNEQFF.

The chain carries TRBV7-8 and TRBJ2-1; no reliable D call. V was pared by 5 bases and J by 9 bases, with 8 bases between. Germline CDR1 is SGHVS and CDR2 is FQNEAQ. The CDR3 extends over 11 amino acids. The chain's CDR3 is CASSHSAEQFF. The CDR3 DNA follows: TGTGCCAGCAGCCACTCTGCTGAGCAGTTCTTC.

The V and J genes are TRBV3-1 (or the pseudogene TRBV3-2) and TRBJ2-7; 13 positions agree with TRBD2. The V gene end was trimmed by 1 base and the J gene end by 3 bases; junction bases not matched to a gene: 0. This CDR3 is 15 amino acids long. Looked up from germline, CDR1 is LGHDT and CDR2 is YNNKEL (reference sequence). The DNA of the CDR3 is TGTGCCAGCAGCCAAGGACTAGCGGGAGGCTACGAGCAGTACTTC. Translated, it gives CASSQGLAGGYEQYF.

This chain links TRBV30 with TRBJ2-3; 15 nucleotides align to TRBD2. The V gene end was trimmed by 3 bases and the J gene end by 2 bases; junction bases not matched to a gene: 6. The CDR3 has 17 residues. Looked up from germline, CDR1 is GTSNPN and CDR2 is SVGIG (reference sequence). CDR3 loop: CAWSPGTSGRYTDTQYF. Written as DNA, the CDR3 is TGTGCCTGGAGCCCCGGGACTAGCGGGAGGTACACAGATACGCAGTATTTT.

The V call is TRBV10-1, the J call TRBJ2-4, with 7 bases identical to TRBD1. Germline CDR1 WNHNN, CDR2 SYGVQD (reference sequence). CDR3 length: 13 amino acids. The trim removed 6 bases at V and 7 bases at J, leaving 6 bases unmatched. The CDR3 DNA reads TGCGCCAGCAGCGACAGGGTGAATAACATTCAGTACTTC. This translates into CASSDRVNNIQYF.

This chain links TRBV5-4 with TRBJ2-7; D gene unclear. This CDR3 region has 11 residues. In germline, CDR1 is SGHNT, CDR2 YYREEE (reference sequence). The V end was cut by 4 bases, the J end by 0 bases, with 2 bases between. CDR3 bases: TGTGCCAGCAGCAACTCCTACGAGCAGTACTTC. It codes for CASSNSYEQYF.

There are a few counts of this clone. The chain joins TRBV29-1 to TRBJ2-1; D is ambiguous. The V end was cut by 3 bases, the J end by 3 bases, with 3 bases between. The CDR3 length is 11 residues. In germline, CDR1 is SQVTM, CDR2 ANQGSEA. CDR3 coding DNA: TGCAGCGTTGAGGGCTACAATGAGCAGTTCTTC. Translation gives CSVEGYNEQFF.

This clone was seen a handful of times. The V gene is TRBV19, the J gene TRBJ2-5; the match to TRBD1 covers 10 bases. This CDR3 comprises 14 residues. Germline assignment: CDR1 LNHDA and CDR2 SQIVND (reference sequence). The J segment lost 1 base and the V segment lost 5 bases, leaving 1 base of the junction unmatched. CDR3 in amino acids: CASSDRGLQETQYF. CDR3 DNA sequence: TGTGCCAGTAGTGACAGGGGGCTCCAAGAGACCCAGTACTTC.

This clone has only a few counts. The chain employs TRBV6-2 or TRBV6-3 and TRBJ2-2; 7 nucleotides line up with TRBD2. The CDR3 covers 17 residues. Germline loops: CDR1 MNHEY, CDR2 SVGEGT. The J segment lost 5 bases and the V segment lost 0 bases, leaving 9 bases of the junction unmatched. The chain's CDR3 is CASSYSGLAAGTGELFF. CDR3 coding DNA: TGTGCCAGCAGTTACTCGGGGCTAGCGGCCGGGACCGGGGAGCTGTTTTTT.

The chain has TRBV30 and TRBJ2-6, with D unclear. The CDR3 covers 14 residues. The germline V gene encodes CDR1 GTSNPN and CDR2 SVGIG (reference sequence). Trimming pared 3 bases from V and 0 bases from J, leaving 6 bases between. The CDR3 region is CAWRASSGANVLTF. The CDR3 DNA reads TGTGCCTGGAGGGCGTCCTCTGGGGCCAACGTCCTGACTTTC.

The V and J genes are TRBV11-1 and TRBJ1-2; 9 nucleotides line up with TRBD1. The CDR3 is 16 residues long. The germline gives CDR1 SGHAT, CDR2 FQDESV (reference sequence). J was trimmed by 7 bases and V by 6 bases; bases with no gene match: 15. As DNA, the CDR3 is TGTGCCAGCAGAGCGTCCGTGGAACAGGGGGCGGCTGGCTACACCTTC. It translates to CASRASVEQGAAGYTF. Variable domain in full (rest from reference TRBV11-1 and TRBJ1-2): EAEVAQSPRYKITEKSQAVAFWCDPISGHATLYWYRQILGQGPELLVQFQDESVVDDSQLPKDRFSAERLKGVDSTLKIQPAELGDSAMYLCASRASVEQGAAGYTFGSGTRLTVV.

This rearrangement joins TRBV6-6 to TRBJ1-5, with D unclear. Germline loops: CDR1 MNHNY, CDR2 SVGAGI (reference sequence). Trimming cost V 2 bases and J 4 bases, with 15 bases left between them. This CDR3 spans 16 amino acids. For the CDR3, the DNA is TGTGCCAGCAGTTACCAGGAGGTCTTAGAGAATCAGCCCCAGCATTTT. Translating it yields CASSYQEVLENQPQHF.

The chain joins TRBV19 to TRBJ2-7, with TRBD2 matching 12 bases. Germline assignment: CDR1 LNHDA and CDR2 SQIVND (reference sequence). This CDR3 has 16 amino acids. V lost 4 bases and J lost 5; bases outside the gene matches: 9. The CDR3 DNA sequence: TGTGCCAGTAGTACACACCTAGCGGGAGGGAACGACGAGCAGTACTTC. It translates to CASSTHLAGGNDEQYF.

CDR3 nucleotides: TGCGCCAGCAGCTTGGACAGGGGGCCGGAGAGATTGGATTCACCCCTCCACTTT. Residues: CASSLDRGPERLDSPLHF. The V call is TRBV5-1, the J call TRBJ1-6, with 9 bases fitting TRBD1. The germline gives CDR1 SGHRS, CDR2 YFSETQ. The CDR3 is 18 amino acids. After removal of 0 bases from V and 8 bases from J, the junction contained 12 bases not matched to a gene.

The chain joins TRBV12-3 or TRBV12-4 to TRBJ1-5; D gene ambiguous. The CDR3 is made up of 12 amino acids. Trimming took off 3 bases at V and 11 bases at J, with 11 bases between the two ends. The CDR3 DNA sequence: TGTGCCAGCAGTTTTTCACGGGAAACCCAGCATTTT. As protein: CASSFSRETQHF.

This chain links TRBV28 with TRBJ2-4, with D tentatively TRBD1 (5 bases). With 6 bases removed from V and 8 bases from J, the gap between germline ends came to 17 bases. The CDR3 loop spans 14 amino acids. From germline, CDR1 is MDHEN and CDR2 SYDVKM. DNA for the CDR3: TGTGCCAGCAGCCAGGGTTCGGTCAGGGACATTCAGTACTTC. Translating gives CASSQGSVRDIQYF. Using reference TRBV28 and TRBJ2-4 for the parts outside the CDR3, the full variable domain is DVKVTQSSRYLVKRTGEKVFLECVQDMDHENMFWYRQDPGLGLRLIYFSYDVKMKEKGDIPEGYSVSREKKERFSLILESASTNQTSMYLCASSQGSVRDIQYFGAGTRLSVL.

Only a few counts were recorded for this clone. The chain employs TRBV6-4 and TRBJ2-2; TRBD2 agrees at 7 bases. CDR3 size: 12 residues. Per germline, CDR1 MRHNA and CDR2 SNTAGT. CDR3 region: CGREGRSGELFF. In DNA, the CDR3 is TGTGGCAGGGAGGGCCGAAGCGGGGAGCTGTTTTTT.

This rearrangement joins TRBV28 to TRBJ2-7; TRBD1 agrees at 8 bases. V was clipped by 3 bases and J by 3 bases; unmatched bases: 7. The CDR3 has 15 amino acids. The germline gives CDR1 MDHEN, CDR2 SYDVKM. CDR3 in amino acids: CASSFPGQGFYEQYF. The DNA of the CDR3 is TGTGCCAGCAGTTTCCCTGGACAGGGTTTCTACGAGCAGTACTTC.

This CDR3 reads CAISPGQVNPGNTIYF. For the CDR3, the DNA is TGTGCCATCAGTCCGGGACAGGTTAATCCTGGAAACACCATATATTTT. This rearrangement joins TRBV10-3 to TRBJ1-3; TRBD1 matches 8 bases. V was pared by 5 bases and J by 2 bases, with 8 bases of the junction left unmatched. In germline, CDR1 is ENHRY, CDR2 SYGVKD. This CDR3 spans 16 amino acids.

The chain employs TRBV12-3 or TRBV12-4 and TRBJ1-1; D might be TRBD1 (6 bases). The ends were cut back, 6 bases at V and 7 bases at J, with 15 bases in the middle. The CDR3 loop spans 13 amino acids. CDR3 DNA: TGTGCCAGCAGGTTGACCCAGGGGTTTGAAGCTTTCTTT. It codes for CASRLTQGFEAFF.

The chain links TRBV5-6 to TRBJ2-2; 16 positions agree with TRBD2. This CDR3 has 19 amino acids. V was pared by 1 base and J by 4 bases, with 7 bases of the junction left unmatched. Germline CDR1 reads SGHDT; CDR2 reads YYEEEE. The DNA for the CDR3 is TGTGCCAGCAGCTTGTTGGGACTAGCGGGAGGGCCTGGCACCGGGGAGCTGTTTTTT. It yields the protein CASSLLGLAGGPGTGELFF.

J is TRBJ2-2 and V is TRBV9; 12 bases match TRBD2. From germline, CDR1 is SGDLS and CDR2 YYNGEE. The trim removed 4 bases at V and 8 bases at J, leaving 12 bases unmatched. This CDR3 spans 17 amino acids. CDR3 coding DNA: TGTGCCAGCAGCCCCTCACGGACTAGCGGGACGTTAGGGGAGCTGTTTTTT. This translates into CASSPSRTSGTLGELFF.

This rearrangement joins TRBV27 to TRBJ2-1; weak D call: TRBD2 (6 bases). Trimming took off 6 bases at V and 7 bases at J, with 16 bases between the two ends. The CDR3 is made up of 14 amino acids. Per the germline V gene, CDR1 is MNHEY and CDR2 is SMNVEV (reference sequence). CDR3 residues: CASSRQTSSNEQFF. CDR3 sequence (DNA): TGTGCCAGCAGCCGGCAGACTAGTAGTAATGAGCAGTTCTTC.